The 12 T cell receptor beta chains listed next were all sequenced from one sample in a study of CD8+ T cells in alopecia areata. As to treatment: oral pan-JAK inhibitor, 5-10 mg twice daily. Reverse transcribed after extraction, RNA yielded cDNA as the sequencing template. Assay: immunoSEQ multiplex PCR; the TCRdb copy retains only in-frame clones and omits some. This sample carries about 64,000 clones, roughly 50% of them seen once, and the ten largest clones take roughly 20%. The specimen comprised CD8+ T cells sorted from blood, sampled at approximately week 36, from a patient treated with tofacitinib. These receptors all come from a human donor with alopecia areata.

The chain links TRBV14 to TRBJ2-1; TRBD2 aligns across 7 bases. Germline CDR1 SGHDN, CDR2 FVKESK. Trimming took 8 bases from V and 7 from J; bases not matched to a gene: 5. The CDR3 is made up of 12 amino acids. In nucleotides, the CDR3 is TGTGCCAGCGGCCGCGGGAGAAATGAGCAGTTCTTC. This gives the protein CASGRGRNEQFF.

This clone was observed a single time. Here the CDR3 DNA reads TGTGCCAGCAGCTTTCGGGTAGCTGGCGATGAGCAGTTCTTC. Translation gives CASSFRVAGDEQFF. The chain carries TRBV7-2 and TRBJ2-1; unclear D gene. The CDR3 runs to 14 residues. Germline CDR1 reads SGHTA; CDR2 reads FQGNSA. Trimming removed 3 bases at V and 8 bases at J, with 14 bases between.

The chain carries TRBV7-8 and TRBJ2-3; 11 bases map to TRBD2. Germline CDR1 reads SGHVS; CDR2 reads FQNEAQ. This CDR3 contains 19 residues. V lost 5 bases and J lost 2; bases outside the gene matches: 15. CDR3 residues: CASSASGLAASVFTDTQYF. The CDR3 nucleotides read TGTGCCAGCAGCGCCTCGGGACTAGCGGCCTCAGTGTTCACAGATACGCAGTATTTT.

The chain has TRBV2 and TRBJ2-7; TRBD2 matches 7 bases. V was pared by 6 bases and J by 3 bases, with 11 bases of the junction left unmatched. This CDR3 spans 15 amino acids. Germline CDR1 SNHLY, CDR2 FYNNEI. CDR3 DNA: TGTGCCAGCAGCCTAGCGGCCGGGAGGTACTACGAGCAGTACTTC. It translates to CASSLAAGRYYEQYF.

CDR3 DNA sequence: TGTGCCTGGGCTCGGGGAGAAAACACTGAAGCTTTCTTT. It encodes CAWARGENTEAFF. The chain has TRBV30 and TRBJ1-1; D call uncertain. CDR1 and CDR2 from the germline V gene are GTSNPN and SVGIG (reference sequence). V lost 5 bases, J lost 2 bases, and 12 bases lay in between. CDR3 length: 13 amino acids.

The J gene is TRBJ2-3, the V gene TRBV29-1; 12 bases agree with TRBD2. CDR3 size: 17 residues. Per germline, CDR1 SQVTM and CDR2 ANQGSEA. With V trimmed by 4 bases and J by 6 bases, 14 bases remained unmatched. For the CDR3, the DNA is TGCAGCGTTGTTGGACTAGCGGGGAAGGGGGCGGTGGATACGCAGTATTTT. It codes for CSVVGLAGKGAVDTQYF.

This clone was picked up a small number of times. The chain couples TRBV25-1 to TRBJ2-7; 8 bases align to TRBD1. J lost 3 bases, V lost 5 bases, and 9 bases had no gene match. CDR1 is MGHDK and CDR2 is SYGVNS in the germline V gene. The CDR3 is made up of 15 amino acids. This CDR3 is CASSFPGQGLYEQYF. As DNA, the CDR3 is TGTGCCAGCAGTTTCCCCGGACAGGGCCTCTACGAGCAGTACTTC.

This chain links TRBV29-1 with TRBJ1-1, with 10 positions matching TRBD1. The CDR3 extends over 17 amino acids. With 1 base clipped from V and 4 bases from J, the junction kept 12 bases outside the gene matches. CDR1 is SQVTM and CDR2 is ANQGSEA in the germline V gene. CDR3 protein: CSVEVPGQGLIGTEAFF. CDR3 bases: TGCAGCGTTGAAGTACCGGGACAGGGGTTGATCGGCACTGAAGCTTTCTTT.

This clone has a handful of counts. V and J are TRBV28 and TRBJ1-2; no clear D gene. CDR1 is MDHEN and CDR2 is SYDVKM in the germline V gene. This CDR3 spans 17 amino acids. V lost 4 bases and J lost 2, with 20 bases in between. CDR3 protein: CASSSIRPSDSNYGYTF. Here the CDR3 DNA reads TGTGCCAGCAGTTCAATCCGTCCTTCGGACTCCAACTATGGCTACACCTTC.

This chain connects TRBV19 to TRBJ1-1; D remains unclear. The CDR3 length is 12 residues. The V and J ends lost 6 bases and 4 bases respectively, with 9 bases between them. Germline V CDR1 and CDR2: LNHDA, SQIVND (reference sequence). The CDR3 reads CASSLGFTEAFF. In DNA form, the CDR3 reads TGTGCCAGTAGCCTGGGGTTCACTGAAGCTTTCTTT.

The chain employs TRBV7-3 and TRBJ2-1; D perhaps matches TRBD2 (5 bases). Germline CDR1 reads SGHTA; CDR2 reads FQGTGA. Trimming took off 1 base at V and 0 bases at J, with 7 bases between the two ends. This CDR3 comprises 15 residues. CDR3 loop: CASSLMGSSYNEQFF. CDR3 sequence (DNA): TGTGCCAGCAGCTTAATGGGGAGCTCCTACAATGAGCAGTTCTTC.

The chain's CDR3 is CASNLRGGATNEKLFF. Written as DNA, the CDR3 is TGTGCCAGCAATCTCAGAGGAGGAGCAACTAATGAAAAACTGTTTTTT. The chain carries TRBV2 and TRBJ1-4; D is unresolved. There are 16 residues in the CDR3. V was cut by 7 bases and J by 0 bases, with 15 bases left in between. Germline CDR1 reads SNHLY; CDR2 reads FYNNEI.